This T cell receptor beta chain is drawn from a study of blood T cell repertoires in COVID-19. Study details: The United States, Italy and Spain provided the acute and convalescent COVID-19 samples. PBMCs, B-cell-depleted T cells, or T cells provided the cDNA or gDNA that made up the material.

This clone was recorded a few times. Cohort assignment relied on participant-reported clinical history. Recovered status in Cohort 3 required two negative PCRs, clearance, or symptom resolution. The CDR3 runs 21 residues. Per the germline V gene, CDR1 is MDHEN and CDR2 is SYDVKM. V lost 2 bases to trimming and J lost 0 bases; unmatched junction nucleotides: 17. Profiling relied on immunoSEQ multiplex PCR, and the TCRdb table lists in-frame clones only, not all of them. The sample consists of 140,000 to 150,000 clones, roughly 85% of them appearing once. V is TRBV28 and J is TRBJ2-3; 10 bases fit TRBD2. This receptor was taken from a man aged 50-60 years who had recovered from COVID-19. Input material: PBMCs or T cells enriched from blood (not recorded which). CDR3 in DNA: TGTGCCAGCAGTTTAAGGGACAGACGCTATTCTAGCGGGGGTAGCACAGATACGCAGTATTTT. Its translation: CASSLRDRRYSSGGSTDTQYF.